This T cell receptor (beta chain) was identified in a study of OX40 agonist ivuxolimab in advanced cancers. J lost 4 bases, V lost 5 bases, and 19 bases had no gene match. Germline CDR1 is SGHVS and CDR2 is FNYEAQ. The length of the CDR3 is 18 residues. Profiled with immunoSEQ multiplex PCR; TCRdb holds only in-frame clones, not every one. The sample has more than 15,000 clones, 86% seen once. V gene TRBV7-6 combines with J gene TRBJ2-7, with 8 nucleotides matching TRBD2. The sequence was obtained from an adult with an advanced solid tumor such as melanoma, head and neck, liver or kidney cancer. This specimen consisted of CD4+ or CD8+ T cells sorted from blood, obtained in a trial of the OX40 agonist ivuxolimab. As DNA, the CDR3 is TGTGCCAGCAGCCCTACCGGGGGGGGAAGGGAAATAGGGTACGAGCAGTACTTC. As protein: CASSPTGGGREIGYEQYF.